One sample yielded the 3 T cell receptor beta chains listed below, sequenced in a study of shared clonotypes between healthy human individuals. The table came from immunoSEQ multiplex PCR; TCRdb's copy has only in-frame clones and leaves some out. Of about 530,000 clones listed, 90% to 97% are singletons. The sequenced sample was naive CD4+ T cells sorted from blood. Documented subset: CD45RA+ positively selected. The origin of the receptors is a woman in her 30s in good health.

The table lists this clone with a few counts. The chain carries TRBV19 and TRBJ2-7, with TRBD2 as a possible D gene (5 bases). The V end was cut by 0 bases, the J end by 4 bases, with 10 bases between. CDR1 LNHDA and CDR2 SQIVND come from the germline V gene (reference sequence). The CDR3 is 14 residues long. CDR3 in amino acids: CASSIDLSGYEQYF. CDR3 DNA sequence: TGTGCCAGTAGTATAGATCTTTCGGGGTACGAGCAGTACTTC.

The rearrangement links TRBV7-2 to TRBJ2-1; 13 bases are a match to TRBD2. The CDR3 loop spans 15 amino acids. CDR1 and CDR2 (germline): SGHTA, FQGNSA. Trimming took 5 bases from V and 15 from J; bases not matched to a gene: 13. CDR3 amino acids: CASSDSGTSGNLPFF. The DNA of the CDR3 is TGTGCCAGCAGCGACTCCGGGACTAGCGGGAATTTGCCGTTCTTC.

CDR3 region: CASSLRTSGTGELFF. CDR3 sequence (DNA): TGCGCCAGCAGCTTGCGGACTAGCGGCACCGGGGAGCTGTTTTTT. This chain joins TRBV5-1 and TRBJ2-2, with 10 bases that match TRBD2. The V gene's germline CDR1 is SGHRS and CDR2 YFSETQ. CDR3 size: 15 residues. The V segment lost 1 base and the J segment 4 bases; nucleotides outside the gene matches: 1.